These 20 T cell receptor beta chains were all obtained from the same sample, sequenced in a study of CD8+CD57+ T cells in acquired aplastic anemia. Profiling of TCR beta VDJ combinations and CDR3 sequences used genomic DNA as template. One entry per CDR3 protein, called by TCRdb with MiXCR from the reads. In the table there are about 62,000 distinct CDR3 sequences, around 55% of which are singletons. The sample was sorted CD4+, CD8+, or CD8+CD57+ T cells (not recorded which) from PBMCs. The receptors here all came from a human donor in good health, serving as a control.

The DNA of the CDR3 is TGTGCCAGCAGCCCGACAGGTGCTAACTATGGCTACACCTTC. This encodes CASSPTGANYGYTF. V gene TRBV9 combines with J gene TRBJ1-2, with a tentative D call TRBD1 (6 bases). From germline, CDR1 is SGDLS and CDR2 YYNGEE. The CDR3 totals 14 residues. Trimming removed 4 bases at V and 0 bases at J, with 10 bases between.

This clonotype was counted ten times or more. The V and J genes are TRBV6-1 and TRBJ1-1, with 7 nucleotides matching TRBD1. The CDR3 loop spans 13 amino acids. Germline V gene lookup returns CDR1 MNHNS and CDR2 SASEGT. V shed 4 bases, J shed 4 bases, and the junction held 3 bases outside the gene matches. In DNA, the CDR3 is TGTGCCAGCAGTGTAGGGGGCTTCACTGAAGCTTTCTTT. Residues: CASSVGGFTEAFF.

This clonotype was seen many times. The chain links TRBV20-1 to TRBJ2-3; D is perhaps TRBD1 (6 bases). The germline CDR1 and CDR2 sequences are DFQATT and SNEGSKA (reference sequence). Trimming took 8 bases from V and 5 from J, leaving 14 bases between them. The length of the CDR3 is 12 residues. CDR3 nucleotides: TGCAGTCCCCTCGAGGGGGTAGATACGCAGTATTTT. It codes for CSPLEGVDTQYF.

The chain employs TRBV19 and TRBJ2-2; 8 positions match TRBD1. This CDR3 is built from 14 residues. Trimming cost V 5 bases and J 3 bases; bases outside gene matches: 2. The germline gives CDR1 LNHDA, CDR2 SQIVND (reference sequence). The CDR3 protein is CASSLQGDTGELFF. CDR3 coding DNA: TGTGCCAGTAGTCTACAGGGGGACACCGGGGAGCTGTTTTTT.

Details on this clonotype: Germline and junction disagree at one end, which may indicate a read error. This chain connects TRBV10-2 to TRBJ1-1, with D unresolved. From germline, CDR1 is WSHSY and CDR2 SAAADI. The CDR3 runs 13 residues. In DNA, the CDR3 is TGTGCCAGCCTAGGCAACGGGAACACTGAAGCTTTCTTT. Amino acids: CASLGNGNTEAFF.

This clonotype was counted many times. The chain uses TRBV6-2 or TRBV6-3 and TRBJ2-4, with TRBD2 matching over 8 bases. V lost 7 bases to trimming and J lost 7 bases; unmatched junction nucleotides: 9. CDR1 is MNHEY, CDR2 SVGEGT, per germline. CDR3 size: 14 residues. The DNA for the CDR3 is TGTGCCAGCACCAGAACCGGGAGGGGGAACATTCAGTACTTC. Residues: CASTRTGRGNIQYF.

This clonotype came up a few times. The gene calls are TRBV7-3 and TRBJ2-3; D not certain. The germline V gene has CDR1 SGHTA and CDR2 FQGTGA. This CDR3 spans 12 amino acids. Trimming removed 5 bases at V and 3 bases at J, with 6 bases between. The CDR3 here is CASSVGTDTQYF. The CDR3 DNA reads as TGTGCCAGCAGCGTCGGGACAGATACGCAGTATTTT. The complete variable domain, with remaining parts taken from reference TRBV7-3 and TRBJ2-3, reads GAGVSQTPSNKVTEKGKYVELRCDPISGHTALYWYRQSLGQGPEFLIYFQGTGAADDSGLPNDRFFAVRPEGSVSTLKIQRTERGDSAVYLCASSVGTDTQYFGPGTRLTVL.

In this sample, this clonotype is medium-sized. The CDR3 coding sequence is TGTGCCAGTCAGGGCGGCAACTATGGCTACACCTTC. Residues: CASQGGNYGYTF. This sequence joins TRBV19 and TRBJ1-2; D is possibly TRBD1 (5 bases). Germline-derived CDR1 and CDR2 are LNHDA and SQIVND (reference sequence). The CDR3 extends over 12 amino acids. Between the trimmed V and J ends, which lost 8 bases and 2 bases, there was a span of 9 bases.

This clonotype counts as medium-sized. As DNA, the CDR3 is TGTGCCAGCAGTGGAAAAAGGGGGAACTATGGCTACACCTTC. Translated: CASSGKRGNYGYTF. This chain connects TRBV25-1 to TRBJ1-2, with a possible D match to TRBD1 (6 bases). Germline V gives CDR1 MGHDK, CDR2 SYGVNS. The CDR3 is made up of 14 amino acids. V was trimmed by 4 bases and J by 2 bases, leaving 11 bases between them.

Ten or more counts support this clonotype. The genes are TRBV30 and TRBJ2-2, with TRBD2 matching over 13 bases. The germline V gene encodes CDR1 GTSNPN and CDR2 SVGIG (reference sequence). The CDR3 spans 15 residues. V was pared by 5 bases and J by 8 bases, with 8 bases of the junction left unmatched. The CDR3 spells CAWDIPGLAGGELFF. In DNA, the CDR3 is TGTGCCTGGGATATACCGGGACTAGCGGGAGGGGAGCTGTTTTTT. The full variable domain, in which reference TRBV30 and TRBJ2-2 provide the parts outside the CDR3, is SQTIHQWPATLVQPVGSPLSLECTVEGTSNPNLYWYRQAAGRGLQLLFYSVGIGQISSEVPQNLSASRPQDRQFILSSKKLLLSDSGFYLCAWDIPGLAGGELFFGEGSRLTVL.

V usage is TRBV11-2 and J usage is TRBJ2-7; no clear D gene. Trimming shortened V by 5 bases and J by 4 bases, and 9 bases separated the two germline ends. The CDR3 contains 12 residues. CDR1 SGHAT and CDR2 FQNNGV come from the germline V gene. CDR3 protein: CASSPGYYEQYF. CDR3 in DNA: TGTGCCAGCAGCCCTGGATATTACGAGCAGTACTTC.

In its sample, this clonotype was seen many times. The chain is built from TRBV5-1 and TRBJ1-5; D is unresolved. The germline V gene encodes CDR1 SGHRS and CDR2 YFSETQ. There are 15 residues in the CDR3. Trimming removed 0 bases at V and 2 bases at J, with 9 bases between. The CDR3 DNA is TGCGCCAGCAGCTTGGCCGCGGGTGGCAATCAGCCCCAGCATTTT. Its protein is CASSLAAGGNQPQHF.

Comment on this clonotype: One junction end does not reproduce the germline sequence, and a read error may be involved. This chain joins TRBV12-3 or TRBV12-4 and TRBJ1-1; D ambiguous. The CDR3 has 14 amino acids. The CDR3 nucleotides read TGTGCCAGCAGAAAAAGGGTCCTAGGCACTGAAGCTTCCTTT. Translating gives CASRKRVLGTEASF.

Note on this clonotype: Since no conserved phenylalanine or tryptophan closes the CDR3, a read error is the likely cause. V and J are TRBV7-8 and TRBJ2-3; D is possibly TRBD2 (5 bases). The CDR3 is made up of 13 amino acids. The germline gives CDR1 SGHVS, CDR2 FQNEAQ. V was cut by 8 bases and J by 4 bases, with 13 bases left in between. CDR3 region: CASRASSADTQYL. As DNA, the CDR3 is TGTGCCAGCCGCGCCAGTAGCGCAGATACGCAGTATCTT.

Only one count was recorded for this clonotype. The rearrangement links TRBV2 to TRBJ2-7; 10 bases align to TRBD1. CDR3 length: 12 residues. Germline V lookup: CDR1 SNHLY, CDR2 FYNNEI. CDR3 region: CAGGQGPHEQYF. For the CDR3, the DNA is TGTGCAGGGGGACAGGGGCCCCACGAGCAGTACTTC. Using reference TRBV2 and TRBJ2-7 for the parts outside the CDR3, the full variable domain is EPEVTQTPSHQVTQMGQEVILRCVPISNHLYFYWYRQILGQKVEFLVSFYNNEISEKSEIFDDQFSVERPDGSNFTLKIRSTKLEDSAMYFCAGGQGPHEQYFGPGTRLTVT.

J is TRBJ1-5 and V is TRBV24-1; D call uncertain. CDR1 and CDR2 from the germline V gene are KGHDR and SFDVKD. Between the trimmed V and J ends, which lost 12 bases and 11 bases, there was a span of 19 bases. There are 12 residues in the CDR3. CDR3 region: CASSDQSETQHF. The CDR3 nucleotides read TGTGCCTCCTCTGACCAGTCAGAGACCCAGCATTTT.

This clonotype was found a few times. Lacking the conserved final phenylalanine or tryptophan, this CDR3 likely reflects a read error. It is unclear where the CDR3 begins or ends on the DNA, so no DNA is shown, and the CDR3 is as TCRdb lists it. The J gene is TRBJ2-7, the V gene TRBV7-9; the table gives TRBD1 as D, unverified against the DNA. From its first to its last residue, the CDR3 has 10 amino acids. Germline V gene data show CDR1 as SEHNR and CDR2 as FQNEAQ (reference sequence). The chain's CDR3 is CASNPSFTRG.

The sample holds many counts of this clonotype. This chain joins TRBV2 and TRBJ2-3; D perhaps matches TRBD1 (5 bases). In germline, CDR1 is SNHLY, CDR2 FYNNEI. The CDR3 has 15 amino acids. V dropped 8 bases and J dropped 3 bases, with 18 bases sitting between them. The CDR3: CASFPRGNPTDTQYF. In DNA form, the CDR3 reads TGTGCCAGCTTCCCAAGGGGTAATCCGACAGATACGCAGTATTTT.

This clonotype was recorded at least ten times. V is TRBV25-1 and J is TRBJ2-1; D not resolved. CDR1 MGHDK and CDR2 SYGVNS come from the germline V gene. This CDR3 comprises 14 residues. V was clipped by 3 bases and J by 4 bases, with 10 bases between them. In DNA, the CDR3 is TGTGCCAGCAGTGACATTCTTTTTTACAATGAGCAGTTCTTC. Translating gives CASSDILFYNEQFF.

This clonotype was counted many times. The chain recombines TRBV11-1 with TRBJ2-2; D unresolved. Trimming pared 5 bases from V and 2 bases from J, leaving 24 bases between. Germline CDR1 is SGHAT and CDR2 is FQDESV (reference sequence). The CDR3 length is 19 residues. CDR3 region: CASSPAVGPHYPNTGELFF. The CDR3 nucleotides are TGTGCCAGCAGCCCTGCTGTTGGACCTCATTACCCTAACACCGGGGAGCTGTTTTTT.